The text below deals with one T cell receptor (beta chain). The antigen is unknown. In TCRdb, the RT-PCR reads were re-called with MiXCR into one record per CDR3 protein. The table has 500,000 or so distinct CDR3 sequences, more than 15% seen once. These data originate in a study of response to subunit inactivated influenza vaccine. Regarding the study as a whole: That few new T cells are recruited by each seasonal influenza vaccination was the authors' suggestion.

This clonotype was sampled from a man aged 50 to 75 who received an inactivated influenza vaccine. Specimen: CD4+ T cells sorted from PBMCs, collected around 25 months after vaccination.

In DNA, the CDR3 is TGTGCCAGCAGTCCTTGGACAGGCTCTACTACCGGGACTAGCGAGTTCTTC. The encoded protein is CASSPWTGSTTGTSEFF. The genes are TRBV6-1 and TRBJ2-1; 10 bases map to TRBD2. With 5 bases clipped from V and 14 bases from J, the junction kept 21 bases outside the gene matches. The CDR3 consists of 17 residues. CDR1 MNHNS and CDR2 SASEGT come from the germline V gene.